The 20 T cell receptor beta chains below come from one sample, sequenced in a study of spatial heterogeneity in lung cancer. TCRdb redid the calling of the 5' RACE reads with MiXCR, one entry per CDR3 protein. The sample consists of tens of thousands of distinct CDR3 sequences, 15% to 20% of them appearing once. As for time point: blood at routine non-recurrence follow-up after resection. This material consisted of PBMCs, taken at follow-up. Receptors originate from a male donor with early-stage non-small cell lung cancer.

This clonotype was recorded at least ten times. This chain uses TRBV6-2 or TRBV6-3 with TRBJ1-1; TRBD1 agrees at 8 bases. The trim removed 7 bases at V and 5 bases at J, leaving 9 bases unmatched. CDR1 and CDR2 from the germline V gene are MNHEY and SVGEGT. The CDR3 runs 14 residues. The CDR3 loop reads CASTNGQGATEAFF. The CDR3 DNA sequence: TGTGCCAGCACTAATGGCCAGGGGGCAACTGAAGCTTTCTTT.

The chain links TRBV12-5 to TRBJ2-5; 11 positions match TRBD2. This CDR3 is built from 17 residues. In germline, CDR1 is LGHNT, CDR2 FRNRAP. V shed 5 bases, J shed 5 bases, and the junction held 13 bases outside the gene matches. This CDR3 reads CASGTLLLAGAAETQYF. The CDR3 DNA follows: TGTGCTAGTGGTACCCTCCTACTAGCGGGAGCGGCCGAGACCCAGTACTTC.

The chain carries TRBV7-9 and TRBJ2-2; unclear D gene. The germline V and J ends were trimmed by 0 bases and 0 bases, with 2 bases remaining between them. The germline V gene has CDR1 SEHNR and CDR2 FQNEAQ (reference sequence). The CDR3 runs 14 residues. The CDR3 DNA is TGTGCCAGCAGCTTAGCGGCGAACACCGGGGAGCTGTTTTTT. Its translation: CASSLAANTGELFF.

The chain recombines TRBV29-1 with TRBJ2-5; 8 bases agree with TRBD1. Trimming removed 7 bases from V and 5 bases from J; junction bases left unmatched: 9. Germline V CDR1 and CDR2: SQVTM, ANQGSEA. CDR3 length equals 13 residues. CDR3 loop: CSGGRGLGETQYF. As DNA, the CDR3 is TGCAGCGGAGGCAGGGGGCTCGGGGAGACCCAGTACTTC.

The chain has TRBV2 and TRBJ1-1; no firm D call. The ends were cut back, 8 bases at V and 0 bases at J, with 13 bases in the middle. The CDR3 covers 14 residues. Per germline, CDR1 SNHLY and CDR2 FYNNEI. The CDR3 DNA follows: TGTGCCAGCGTCACGTCTATCGTGAACACTGAAGCTTTCTTT. Translated: CASVTSIVNTEAFF. Using reference TRBV2 and TRBJ1-1 for the parts outside the CDR3, the full variable domain is EPEVTQTPSHQVTQMGQEVILRCVPISNHLYFYWYRQILGQKVEFLVSFYNNEISEKSEIFDDQFSVERPDGSNFTLKIRSTKLEDSAMYFCASVTSIVNTEAFFGQGTRLTVV.

This clonotype was seen a few times. The chain recombines TRBV15 with TRBJ2-5; either TRBD1 or TRBD2 may supply D (5 bases each). The CDR3 is made up of 16 amino acids. Trimming removed 0 bases at V and 4 bases at J, with 15 bases between. CDR1 and CDR2 from the germline V gene are LNHNV and YYDKDF (reference sequence). CDR3 sequence (DNA): TGTGCCACCAGCAGAGATCGGACTTCTAGGGGAGAGACCCAGTACTTC. Translating it yields CATSRDRTSRGETQYF.

The V and J genes are TRBV10-3 and TRBJ2-7, with a tentative D call TRBD1 (5 bases). This CDR3 is 12 amino acids long. V lost 6 bases to trimming and J lost 5 bases, with 11 bases between them. The germline gives CDR1 ENHRY, CDR2 SYGVKD. The CDR3 DNA reads TGTGCCATCAGCTGGAAAGGGGACGAGCAGTACTTC. Amino acid sequence: CAISWKGDEQYF.

At least ten counts were recorded for this clonotype. This chain uses TRBV28 with TRBJ1-5; D is possibly TRBD1 (5 bases). Between the trimmed V and J ends, which lost 7 bases and 4 bases, there was a span of 14 bases. The CDR3 sequence is 14 residues long. CDR1 is MDHEN and CDR2 is SYDVKM in the germline V gene. The CDR3 spells CASNLRGDNQPQHF. The CDR3, as DNA: TGTGCCAGCAACCTACGGGGCGATAATCAGCCCCAGCATTTT.

The V and J genes are TRBV5-1 and TRBJ1-5; possible D gene TRBD1, 5 bases. The CDR3 covers 16 residues. Per germline, CDR1 SGHRS and CDR2 YFSETQ. The germline V and J ends were trimmed by 0 bases and 5 bases, with 15 bases remaining between them. DNA for the CDR3: TGCGCCAGCAGCTTGGCCGCAGTCGGGACGTATCAGCCCCAGCATTTT. Protein: CASSLAAVGTYQPQHF.

V usage is TRBV7-8 and J usage is TRBJ1-2; D is possibly TRBD1 (5 bases). Trimming shortened V by 3 bases and J by 8 bases, and 25 bases separated the two germline ends. Looked up from germline, CDR1 is SGHVS and CDR2 is FQNEAQ. CDR3 length equals 17 residues. The CDR3 DNA reads as TGTGCCAGCAGCTTGAGGCCCAATAGTCAGGGAAGAGAAGGCTACACCTTC. Protein: CASSLRPNSQGREGYTF. Together with reference TRBV7-8 and TRBJ1-2, the CDR3 gives the full variable domain: GAGVSQSPRYKVAKRGQDVALRCDPISGHVSLFWYQQALGQGPEFLTYFQNEAQLDKSGLPSDRFFAERPEGSVSTLKIQRTQQEDSAVYLCASSLRPNSQGREGYTFGSGTRLTVV.

Of note for this clonotype: An end of the junction differs from the germline gene, which may be a read error. The rearrangement joins TRBV9 to TRBJ2-2; D is undetermined. CDR1 is SGDLS and CDR2 is YYNGEE in the germline V gene. The CDR3 spans 12 residues. The CDR3 DNA reads TGTGCCAGCAGCCCGAACGCCGGGGAGCTGTTTTTT. This codes for CASSPNAGELFF.

V usage is TRBV20-1 and J usage is TRBJ2-3, with D perhaps assigned TRBD1 or TRBD2 (6 bases each). V shed 2 bases and J shed 2 bases, with 17 bases lying between them. This CDR3 contains 16 residues. From germline, CDR1 is DFQATT and CDR2 SNEGSKA (reference sequence). The CDR3 DNA sequence: TGCAGTGCTAGAAAATTTGCGGAGGGGGACACAGATACGCAGTATTTT. Translating gives CSARKFAEGDTDTQYF.

This clonotype was counted between two and nine times. This rearrangement joins TRBV3-1 to TRBJ2-3; 11 bases match TRBD2. CDR3 length equals 16 residues. Germline V lookup: CDR1 LGHDT, CDR2 YNNKEL (reference sequence). Trimming cost V 5 bases and J 6 bases; bases outside gene matches: 10. The CDR3 DNA follows: TGTGCCAGCAGCTACTCACTAGCGGGAGATACCGATACGCAGTATTTT. The encoded protein is CASSYSLAGDTDTQYF.

This clonotype was counted ten times or more. The chain combines TRBV6-2 or TRBV6-3 with TRBJ1-2; D may be TRBD1 (6 bases). V was clipped by 6 bases and J by 4 bases, with 12 bases between them. Germline CDR1 and CDR2: MNHEY and SVGEGT. The CDR3 loop spans 13 amino acids. Here the CDR3 DNA reads TGTGCCAGCAGGTCTCCAGGGGCCTATGGCTACACCTTC. Translated: CASRSPGAYGYTF.

The chain combines TRBV7-2 with TRBJ1-1; D unresolved. V was shortened by 1 base and J by 4 bases, with 13 bases between the two germline ends. The germline CDR1 and CDR2 sequences are SGHTA and FQGNSA. This CDR3 has 15 residues. CDR3 protein: CASSLVSAGGTEAFF. The CDR3 coding sequence is TGTGCCAGCAGCTTAGTTTCGGCCGGCGGCACTGAAGCTTTCTTT.

This clonotype was recorded a few times. The rearrangement links TRBV24-1 to TRBJ1-2, with 8 nucleotides matching TRBD1. Germline CDR1 is KGHDR and CDR2 is SFDVKD. This CDR3 is built from 14 residues. V shed 4 bases, J shed 4 bases, and the junction held 4 bases outside the gene matches. The CDR3 reads CATSETGTGYGYTF. The CDR3 region has the DNA TGTGCCACCAGTGAAACCGGGACAGGCTATGGCTACACCTTC.

This clonotype has only a few counts. V is TRBV18 and J is TRBJ2-5; no clear D. Per the germline V gene, CDR1 is KGHSH and CDR2 is LQKENI. CDR3 length equals 15 residues. Trimming cost V 4 bases and J 0 bases, with 12 bases left between them. The CDR3 sequence is CASSRMTLYQETQYF. The CDR3 bases are TGTGCCAGCTCACGAATGACCCTGTACCAAGAGACCCAGTACTTC.

This clonotype showed up just a few times. The genes are TRBV11-2 and TRBJ2-3, with D unresolved. The germline V gene has CDR1 SGHAT and CDR2 FQNNGV. V was trimmed by 2 bases and J by 2 bases, leaving 14 bases between them. This CDR3 comprises 16 residues. The CDR3 loop reads CASSLLSVRSTDTQYF. CDR3 DNA: TGTGCCAGCAGCTTACTGTCTGTGAGATCCACAGATACGCAGTATTTT. Drawing the rest from reference TRBV11-2 and TRBJ2-3, the complete variable domain is EAGVAQSPRYKIIEKRQSVAFWCNPISGHATLYWYQQILGQGPKLLIQFQNNGVVDDSQLPKDRFSAERLKGVDSTLKIQPAKLEDSAVYLCASSLLSVRSTDTQYFGPGTRLTVL.

The chain has TRBV20-1 and TRBJ2-2; D not resolved. V lost 5 bases, J lost 2 bases, and 15 bases lay in between. This CDR3 comprises 15 residues. Germline assignment: CDR1 DFQATT and CDR2 SNEGSKA (reference sequence). Here the CDR3 reads CSAYRASGNTGELFF. DNA for the CDR3: TGCAGTGCTTACCGGGCCTCGGGTAACACCGGGGAGCTGTTTTTT.

The chain uses TRBV15 and TRBJ2-3; D gene ambiguous. V was clipped by 1 base and J by 1 base, with 12 bases between them. The germline V gene has CDR1 LNHNV and CDR2 YYDKDF (reference sequence). This CDR3 comprises 16 residues. The CDR3 loop reads CATSRGGSGGTDTQYF. The DNA for the CDR3 is TGTGCCACCAGCAGAGGAGGAAGTGGGGGCACAGATACGCAGTATTTT.